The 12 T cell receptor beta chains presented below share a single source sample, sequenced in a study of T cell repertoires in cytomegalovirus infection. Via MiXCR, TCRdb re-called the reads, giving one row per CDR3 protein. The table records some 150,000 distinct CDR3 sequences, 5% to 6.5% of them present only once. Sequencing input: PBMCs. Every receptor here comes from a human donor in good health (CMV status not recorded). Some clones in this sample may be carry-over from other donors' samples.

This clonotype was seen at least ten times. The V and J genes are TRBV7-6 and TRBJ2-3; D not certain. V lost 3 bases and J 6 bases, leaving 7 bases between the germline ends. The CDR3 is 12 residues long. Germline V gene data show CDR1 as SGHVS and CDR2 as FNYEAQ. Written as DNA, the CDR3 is TGTGCCAGCAGCTTGAGTGAGGATACGCAGTATTTT. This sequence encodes CASSLSEDTQYF.

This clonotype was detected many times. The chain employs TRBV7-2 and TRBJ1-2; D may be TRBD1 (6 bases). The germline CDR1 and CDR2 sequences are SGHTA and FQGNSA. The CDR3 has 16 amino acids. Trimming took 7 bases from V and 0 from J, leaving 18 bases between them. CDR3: CASILYWTDTNYGYTF. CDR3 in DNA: TGTGCCAGCATCCTTTATTGGACAGATACTAACTATGGCTACACCTTC.

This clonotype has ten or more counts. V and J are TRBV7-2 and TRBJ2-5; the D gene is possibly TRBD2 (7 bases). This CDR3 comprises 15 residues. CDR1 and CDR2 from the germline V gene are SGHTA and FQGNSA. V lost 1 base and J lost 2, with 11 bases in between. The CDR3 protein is CASSLVGGQQETQYF. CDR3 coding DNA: TGTGCCAGCAGCTTAGTGGGGGGGCAGCAAGAGACCCAGTACTTC.

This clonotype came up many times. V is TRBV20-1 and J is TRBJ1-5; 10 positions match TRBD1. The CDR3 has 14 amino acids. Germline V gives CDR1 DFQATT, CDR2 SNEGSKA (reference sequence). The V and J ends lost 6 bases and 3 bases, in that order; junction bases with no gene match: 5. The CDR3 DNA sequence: TGCAGTGCGGCTGGGACAGGGGACAATCAGCCCCAGCATTTT. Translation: CSAAGTGDNQPQHF.

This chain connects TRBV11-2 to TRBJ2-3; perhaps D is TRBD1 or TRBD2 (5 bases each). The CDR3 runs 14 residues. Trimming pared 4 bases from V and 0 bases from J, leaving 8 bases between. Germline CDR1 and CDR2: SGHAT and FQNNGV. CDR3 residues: CASSYRDSTDTQYF. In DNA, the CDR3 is TGTGCCAGCAGCTATCGGGACAGCACAGATACGCAGTATTTT.

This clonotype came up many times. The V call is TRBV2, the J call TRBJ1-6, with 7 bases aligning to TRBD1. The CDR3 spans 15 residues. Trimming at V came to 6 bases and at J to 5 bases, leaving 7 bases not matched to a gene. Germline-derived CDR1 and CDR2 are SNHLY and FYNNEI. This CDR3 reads CASRRQGIHNSPLHF. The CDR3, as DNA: TGTGCCAGCAGGCGACAGGGAATCCATAATTCACCCCTCCACTTT. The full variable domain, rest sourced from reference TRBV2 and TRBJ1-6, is EPEVTQTPSHQVTQMGQEVILRCVPISNHLYFYWYRQILGQKVEFLVSFYNNEISEKSEIFDDQFSVERPDGSNFTLKIRSTKLEDSAMYFCASRRQGIHNSPLHFGNGTRLTVT.

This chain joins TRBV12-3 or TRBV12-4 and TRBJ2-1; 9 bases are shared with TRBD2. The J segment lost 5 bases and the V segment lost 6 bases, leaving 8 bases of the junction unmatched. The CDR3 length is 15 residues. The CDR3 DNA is TGTGCCAGCAGCCCAGGGACTAGCCCAGACAATGAGCAGTTCTTC. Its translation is CASSPGTSPDNEQFF.

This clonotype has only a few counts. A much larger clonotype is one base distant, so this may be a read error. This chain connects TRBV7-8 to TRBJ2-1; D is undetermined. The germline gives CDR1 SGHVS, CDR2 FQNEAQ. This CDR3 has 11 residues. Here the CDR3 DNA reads TGTGCCAGCAGCTCCAACAATGAGCAGTTCTTC. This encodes CASSSNNEQFF.

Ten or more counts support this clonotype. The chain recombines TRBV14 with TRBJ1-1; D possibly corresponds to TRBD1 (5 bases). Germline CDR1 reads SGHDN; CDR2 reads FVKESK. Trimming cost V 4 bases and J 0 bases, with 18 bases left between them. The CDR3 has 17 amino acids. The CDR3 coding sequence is TGTGCCAGCAGCCCTAGGAGGAACAGCAGGGTGAACACTGAAGCTTTCTTT. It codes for CASSPRRNSRVNTEAFF.

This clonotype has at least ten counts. Here the CDR3 reads CASSLGASGNTIYF. CDR3 sequence (DNA): TGTGCCAGCAGTTTGGGGGCCTCTGGAAACACCATATATTTT. The V gene is TRBV28, the J gene TRBJ1-3; tentatively, D is TRBD1 (6 bases). The CDR3 is 14 residues long. The germline V gene has CDR1 MDHEN and CDR2 SYDVKM. Trimming removed 3 bases from V and 0 bases from J, with 6 bases in between.

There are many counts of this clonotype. The CDR3 nucleotides are TGTGCCAGCAGTACCTGGACAGGGGCCTCCTATGGCTACACCTTC. Translating it yields CASSTWTGASYGYTF. The chain recombines TRBV12-3 or TRBV12-4 with TRBJ1-2, with TRBD1 matching 9 bases. V lost 5 bases and J lost 4; bases outside the gene matches: 8. The length of the CDR3 is 15 residues.

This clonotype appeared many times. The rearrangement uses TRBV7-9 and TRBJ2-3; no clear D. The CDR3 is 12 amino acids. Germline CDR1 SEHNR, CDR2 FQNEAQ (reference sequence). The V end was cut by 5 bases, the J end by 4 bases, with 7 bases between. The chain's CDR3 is CASSIPADTQYF. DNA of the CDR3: TGTGCCAGCAGCATTCCGGCAGATACGCAGTATTTT.